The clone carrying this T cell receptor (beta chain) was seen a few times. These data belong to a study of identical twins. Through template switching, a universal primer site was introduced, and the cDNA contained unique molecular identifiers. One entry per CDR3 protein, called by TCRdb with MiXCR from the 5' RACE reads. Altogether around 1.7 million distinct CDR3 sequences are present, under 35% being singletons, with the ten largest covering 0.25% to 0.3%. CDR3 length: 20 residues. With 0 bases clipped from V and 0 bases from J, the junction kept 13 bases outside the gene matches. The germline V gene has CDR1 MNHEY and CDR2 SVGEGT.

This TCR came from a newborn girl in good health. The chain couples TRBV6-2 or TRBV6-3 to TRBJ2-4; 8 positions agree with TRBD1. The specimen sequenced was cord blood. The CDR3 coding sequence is TGTGCCAGCAGTTACTCCCTGGACAGGGCTGAGGGGGGAGCCAAAAACATTCAGTACTTC. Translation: CASSYSLDRAEGGAKNIQYF.